A single sample is the source of the 21 T cell receptor beta chains below, sequenced in a study of T-cell memory formation after mild COVID-19. TCRdb re-derived calls from the 5' RACE reads in MiXCR, one entry per CDR3 protein. The sample shows tens of thousands of distinct CDR3 sequences, about 15% of them seen only once. The sample taken for sequencing was PBMCs or a T cell subset sorted from them (not recorded which). The receptor source for this set is a man aged 18 to 30 who had mild COVID-19 (a few samples of this study predate the infection). Cell type and time point are not known.

V usage is TRBV5-1 and J usage is TRBJ1-1; 8 bases align to TRBD1. The germline V gene has CDR1 SGHRS and CDR2 YFSETQ. CDR3 length: 17 residues. V was clipped by 0 bases and J by 0 bases; unmatched bases: 7. CDR3 loop: CASSLDLNRGVNTEAFF. The CDR3 bases are TGCGCCAGCAGCTTGGACCTCAACAGGGGGGTGAACACTGAAGCTTTCTTT. The variable domain in full, completed from reference TRBV5-1 and TRBJ1-1, reads KAGVTQTPRYLIKTRGQQVTLSCSPISGHRSVSWYQQTPGQGLQFLFEYFSETQRNKGNFPGRFSGRQFSNSRSEMNVSTLELGDSALYLCASSLDLNRGVNTEAFFGQGTRLTVV.

This chain uses TRBV11-2 with TRBJ2-3; no reliable D call. The CDR3 has 12 amino acids. The germline V and J ends were trimmed by 4 bases and 8 bases, with 10 bases remaining between them. Germline CDR1 reads SGHAT; CDR2 reads FQNNGV. CDR3: CASSSSWATQYF. The CDR3 nucleotides are TGTGCCAGCAGCTCCTCGTGGGCTACGCAGTATTTT.

In regard to this clonotype: The junction departs from germline at one end; a sequencing error may be responsible. The V and J genes are TRBV7-7 and TRBJ2-5, with a possible D match to TRBD2 (5 bases). The germline V gene encodes CDR1 SSHAT and CDR2 FNYEAQ (reference sequence). The length of the CDR3 is 15 residues. The CDR3 bases are TGTGCTAGCAGCTTAGGATTTGGGAGCCAAGAGACCCAGTACTTC. This translates into CASSLGFGSQETQYF.

The chain employs TRBV27 and TRBJ2-7, with a weak D call TRBD2 (6 bases). Trimming shortened V by 2 bases and J by 7 bases, and 18 bases separated the two germline ends. Germline V gene lookup returns CDR1 MNHEY and CDR2 SMNVEV (reference sequence). The CDR3 sequence is 15 residues long. The CDR3 protein is CASSLQGALGREQYF. The CDR3 DNA reads TGTGCCAGCAGTTTACAAGGGGCATTGGGGAGGGAGCAGTACTTC.

The table lists this clonotype with a few counts. Sequence at one end of the junction differs from germline and may be a read error. The V and J genes are TRBV19 and TRBJ2-6; the D gene is possibly TRBD2 (7 bases). The CDR3 totals 15 residues. CDR1 and CDR2 from the germline V gene are LNHDA and SQIVND (reference sequence). The CDR3 DNA is TGTGCCAGTAGTATGAGGCCCGCGGGGGCCAACGTACTGACTTTC. Its translation: CASSMRPAGANVLTF.

The chain couples TRBV6-1 to TRBJ1-2; D is perhaps TRBD1 (5 bases). This CDR3 has 13 residues. Trimming stripped 5 bases from V and 4 bases from J, with 11 bases between. From germline, CDR1 is MNHNS and CDR2 SASEGT. CDR3 DNA sequence: TGTGCCAGCAGTCCCGACAGCGCCTATGGCTACACCTTC. It yields the protein CASSPDSAYGYTF.

V and J are TRBV21-1 and TRBJ2-2. TRBV21-1 is recorded as a pseudogene. This CDR3 has 15 residues. CDR3 in DNA: TGTGCCAGCAGCAAAGGACCGACTGAACCCGGGGAGCTGTTTTTT. Residues: CASSKGPTEPGELFF.

This clonotype was detected only a few times. The V call is TRBV15, the J call TRBJ2-5; D gene uncertain. This CDR3 is 12 amino acids long. Trimming shortened V by 5 bases and J by 5 bases, and 9 bases separated the two germline ends. Germline V lookup: CDR1 LNHNV, CDR2 YYDKDF (reference sequence). The CDR3 protein is CATSGRMETQYF. The DNA for the CDR3 is TGTGCCACCAGCGGCCGGATGGAGACCCAGTACTTC.

This clonotype occurred a few times. The chain recombines TRBV20-1 with TRBJ2-3; 9 nucleotides match TRBD2. This CDR3 contains 13 residues. Germline V gene sequence: CDR1 DFQATT, CDR2 SNEGSKA (reference sequence). The V and J ends lost 0 bases and 8 bases, in that order; junction bases with no gene match: 3. The CDR3 sequence is CSAREAGGSTQYF. In DNA, the CDR3 is TGCAGTGCTAGAGAAGCGGGGGGATCTACGCAGTATTTT.

This clonotype came up a few times. CDR3 sequence reads: CAISERAGGDEQYV. CDR3 bases: TGTGCCATCAGTGAGAGGGCAGGGGGAGACGAGCAGTACGTC. V gene TRBV10-3 combines with J gene TRBJ2-7; 7 bases agree with TRBD1. Trimming cost V 2 bases and J 5 bases; bases outside gene matches: 6. CDR3 length: 14 residues. Germline loops: CDR1 ENHRY, CDR2 SYGVKD.

This clonotype was counted many times. In DNA, the CDR3 is TGTGCCAGCAGTTACTCGACGGATGAGCAGTTCTTC. Translated: CASSYSTDEQFF. The V and J genes are TRBV6-5 and TRBJ2-1; no clear D gene. Trimming pared 0 bases from V and 8 bases from J, leaving 5 bases between. This CDR3 contains 12 residues. Germline CDR1 is MNHEY and CDR2 is SVGAGI.

The chain has TRBV19 and TRBJ1-6; 8 bases line up with TRBD1. CDR1 LNHDA and CDR2 SQIVND come from the germline V gene (reference sequence). CDR3 length: 15 amino acids. The ends lost 5 bases at V and 7 bases at J; junction bases unmatched: 7. The CDR3 region has the DNA TGTGCCAGTAGTGGAACAGGGGGTCTGAATTCACCCCTCCACTTT. Amino acid sequence: CASSGTGGLNSPLHF.

The CDR3: CASSAPGQGANEQFF. CDR3 DNA: TGTGCCAGCAGCGCTCCGGGGCAGGGTGCCAATGAGCAGTTCTTC. The chain employs TRBV4-2 and TRBJ2-1; perhaps D is TRBD1 or TRBD2 (5 bases each). Germline-derived CDR1 and CDR2 are LGHNA and YNFKEQ. The CDR3 loop spans 15 amino acids. V was clipped by 5 bases and J by 6 bases, with 17 bases between them.

This clonotype was counted ten times or more. The chain joins TRBV12-3 or TRBV12-4 to TRBJ2-7, with D perhaps matching TRBD1 (6 bases). V was trimmed by 0 bases and J by 3 bases, leaving 12 bases between them. The CDR3 loop spans 15 amino acids. The CDR3 sequence: CASSLAPDRIYEQYF. The CDR3 region has the DNA TGTGCCAGCAGTTTAGCGCCGGACAGAATCTACGAGCAGTACTTC.

This clonotype was observed at least ten times. The chain joins TRBV6-4 to TRBJ2-3; D is perhaps TRBD2 (5 bases). This CDR3 spans 15 amino acids. Germline CDR1 reads MRHNA; CDR2 reads SNTAGT. Trimming took off 3 bases at V and 3 bases at J, with 13 bases between the two ends. CDR3 residues: CASSESLERTDTQYF. The CDR3 coding sequence is TGTGCCAGCAGTGAATCACTAGAAAGGACAGATACGCAGTATTTT.

The V gene is TRBV7-9, the J gene TRBJ2-7; 7 bases match TRBD2. Germline V CDR1 and CDR2: SEHNR, FQNEAQ (reference sequence). Unmatched junction bases numbered 2, after V lost 1 base and J lost 5 bases. The CDR3 runs to 13 residues. CDR3 sequence: CASSLGSGDEQYV. CDR3 coding DNA: TGTGCCAGCAGCTTAGGAAGCGGGGACGAGCAGTACGTC.

In its sample, this clonotype was seen many times. The chain recombines TRBV6-2 or TRBV6-3 with TRBJ2-2; possibly TRBD1 for D (5 bases). The V end was cut by 7 bases, the J end by 2 bases, with 11 bases between. CDR1 is MNHEY, CDR2 SVGEGT, per germline. The CDR3 runs 14 residues. This chain's CDR3 is CASTGALNTGELFF. The DNA for the CDR3 is TGTGCCAGCACTGGGGCCCTCAACACCGGGGAGCTGTTTTTT.

In its sample, this clonotype was seen a few times. The chain employs TRBV15 and TRBJ2-5; D remains ambiguous. V was trimmed by 3 bases and J by 5 bases, leaving 10 bases between them. This CDR3 is 13 amino acids long. Germline V CDR1 and CDR2: LNHNV, YYDKDF (reference sequence). In nucleotides, the CDR3 is TGTGCCACCAGCAGCTGGATCTGGGAGACCCAGTACTTC. This codes for CATSSWIWETQYF.

This chain joins TRBV4-3 and TRBJ1-4, with 8 bases lining up with TRBD1. Germline loops: CDR1 LGHNA, CDR2 YSLEER. V shed 4 bases, J shed 6 bases, and the junction held 10 bases outside the gene matches. There are 16 residues in the CDR3. Here the CDR3 reads CASSPPRDRHHEKLFF. CDR3 DNA: TGCGCCAGCAGCCCTCCCCGGGACAGGCACCATGAAAAACTGTTTTTT.

Remarks on this clonotype: One junction end does not reproduce the germline sequence, and a read error may be involved. This chain connects TRBV6-5 to TRBJ2-2, with no clear D. This CDR3 comprises 17 residues. Germline loops: CDR1 MNHEY, CDR2 SVGAGI. CDR3 amino acids: CASSYVLRTANTVELFF. The CDR3 DNA sequence: TGTGCCAGCAGTTACGTCCTACGGACCGCGAACACCGTGGAGCTGTTTTTT.

This chain joins TRBV29-1 and TRBJ1-4; a possible D gene is TRBD1 (5 bases). The germline V gene has CDR1 SQVTM and CDR2 ANQGSEA. Trimming left V 0 bases short and J 7 bases short, with 12 bases between. This CDR3 is 14 amino acids long. CDR3 nucleotides: TGCAGCGTTGAAGATAGAGGGGCCGGTGAAAAACTGTTTTTT. Translated, it gives CSVEDRGAGEKLFF.